This TCR beta chain was documented in a study of beta chain features in type 1 diabetes. There are a few counts of this clone. Expressed TCRB transcripts were sequenced after all isolated RNA was converted to cDNA. Libraries were prepared by immunoSEQ multiplex PCR; TCRdb keeps only in-frame clonotypes and omits some of them. The table lists approximately 60,000 clones, around three fifths of them singletons. Germline CDR1 MNHEY, CDR2 SVGAGI. The CDR3 totals 13 residues. With 6 bases clipped from V and 8 bases from J, the junction kept 7 bases outside the gene matches. The source of this sequence is a woman between 18 and 29 years old in good health. The chain has TRBV6-5 and TRBJ2-3, with 8 bases identical to TRBD2. Sequenced sample: Tregs from blood. The CDR3 protein is CASRASGGVTQYF. The CDR3 DNA sequence: TGTGCCAGCAGGGCCAGCGGGGGTGTTACGCAGTATTTT.